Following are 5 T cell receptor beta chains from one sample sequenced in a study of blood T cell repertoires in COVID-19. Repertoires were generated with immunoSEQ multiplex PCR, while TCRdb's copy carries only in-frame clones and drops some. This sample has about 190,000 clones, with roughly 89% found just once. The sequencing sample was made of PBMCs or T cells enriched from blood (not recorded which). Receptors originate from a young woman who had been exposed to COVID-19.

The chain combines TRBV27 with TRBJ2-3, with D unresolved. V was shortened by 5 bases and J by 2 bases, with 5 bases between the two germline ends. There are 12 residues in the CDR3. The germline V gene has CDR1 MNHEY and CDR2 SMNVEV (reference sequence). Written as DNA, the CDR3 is TGTGCCAGCAGTCCCTTCACAGATACGCAGTATTTT. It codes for CASSPFTDTQYF.

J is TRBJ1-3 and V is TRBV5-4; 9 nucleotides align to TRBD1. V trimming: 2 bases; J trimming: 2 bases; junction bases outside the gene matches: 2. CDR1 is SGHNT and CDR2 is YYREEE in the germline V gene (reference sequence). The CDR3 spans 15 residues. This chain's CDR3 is CASSFGQGPGNTIYF. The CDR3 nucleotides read TGTGCCAGCAGCTTCGGACAGGGGCCTGGAAACACCATATATTTT.

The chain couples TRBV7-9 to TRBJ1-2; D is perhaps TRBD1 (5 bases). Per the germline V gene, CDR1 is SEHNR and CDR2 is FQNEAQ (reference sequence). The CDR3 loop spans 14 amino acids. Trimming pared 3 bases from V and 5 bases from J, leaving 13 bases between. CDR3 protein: CASSFTPGIYGYTF. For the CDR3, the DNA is TGTGCCAGCAGCTTTACCCCAGGGATATATGGCTACACCTTC. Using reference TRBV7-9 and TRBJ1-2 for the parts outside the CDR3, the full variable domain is DTGVSQNPRHKITKRGQNVTFRCDPISEHNRLYWYRQTLGQGPEFLTYFQNEAQLEKSRLLSDRFSAERPKGSFSTLEIQRTEQGDSAMYLCASSFTPGIYGYTFGSGTRLTVV.

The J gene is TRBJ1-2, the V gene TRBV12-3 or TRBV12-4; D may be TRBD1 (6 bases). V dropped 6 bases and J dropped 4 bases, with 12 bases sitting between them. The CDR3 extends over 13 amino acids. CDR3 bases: TGTGCCAGCAGATGGACAGCCACCTATGGCTACACCTTC. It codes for CASRWTATYGYTF.

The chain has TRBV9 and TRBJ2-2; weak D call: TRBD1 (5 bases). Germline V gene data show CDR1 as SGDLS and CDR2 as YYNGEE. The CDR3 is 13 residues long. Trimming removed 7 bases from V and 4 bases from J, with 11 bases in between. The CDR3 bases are TGTGCCAGCGGCAGGGTGCCCACCGGGGAGCTGTTTTTT. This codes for CASGRVPTGELFF.